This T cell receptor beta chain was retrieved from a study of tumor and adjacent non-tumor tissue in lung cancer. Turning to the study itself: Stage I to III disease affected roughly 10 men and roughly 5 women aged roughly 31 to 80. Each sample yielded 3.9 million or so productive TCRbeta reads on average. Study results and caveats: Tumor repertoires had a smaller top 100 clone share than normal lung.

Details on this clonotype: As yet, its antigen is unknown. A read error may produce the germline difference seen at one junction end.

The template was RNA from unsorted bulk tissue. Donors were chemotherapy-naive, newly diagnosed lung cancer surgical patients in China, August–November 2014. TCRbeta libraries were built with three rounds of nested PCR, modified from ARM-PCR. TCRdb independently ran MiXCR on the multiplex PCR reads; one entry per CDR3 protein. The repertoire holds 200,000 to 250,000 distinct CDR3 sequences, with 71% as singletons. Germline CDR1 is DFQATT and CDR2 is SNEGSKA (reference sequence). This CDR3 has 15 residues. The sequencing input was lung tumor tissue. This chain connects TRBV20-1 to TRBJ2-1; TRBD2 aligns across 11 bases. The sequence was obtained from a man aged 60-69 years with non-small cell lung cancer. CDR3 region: CSVNPTSGKANKQFF. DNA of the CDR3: TGCAGTGTTAACCCGACTAGCGGGAAGGCCAATAAGCAGTTCTTC.